This entry describes one T cell receptor (beta chain). What it recognizes is unknown. This entry belongs to a study of shared clonotypes between healthy human individuals. Unsorted PBMC contributed about 0.3 ug DNA, 30,000 to 35,000 T cell genomes, to each replicate PCR. As handled by the study authors: In the immunoSEQ data, sequences were junction-only and lacked quality scores, so filtering differed. Generated by immunoSEQ multiplex PCR, the TCRdb table keeps only in-frame clones and is missing some. That table is the source of V, J and clone size, and D and trimming were worked out from the DNA. The data contain about 490,000 clones, 79% of them seen just once; the ten biggest clones take up 12%. The V gene lost 5 bases and the J gene lost 1 base, with 14 bases spanning the gap. This CDR3 has 15 amino acids. Germline V gene sequence: CDR1 SGHTA, CDR2 FQGTGA. Study-wide points: Among donors, sharing of clonotypes was expected to be affected by sequencing depth.

The rearrangement links TRBV7-3 to TRBJ1-1, with D possibly matching TRBD1 (5 bases). Sample: PBMCs. The source of this sequence is a woman between 35 and 50 years old in good health. Some clones in this sample may be carry-over from other donors' samples. The CDR3 spells CASSPSPGGNTEAFF. CDR3 in DNA: TGTGCCAGCAGCCCCTCCCCGGGGGGGAACACTGAAGCTTTCTTT. Complete variable domain (other parts from reference TRBV7-3 and TRBJ1-1): GAGVSQTPSNKVTEKGKYVELRCDPISGHTALYWYRQSLGQGPEFLIYFQGTGAADDSGLPNDRFFAVRPEGSVSTLKIQRTERGDSAVYLCASSPSPGGNTEAFFGQGTRLTVV.